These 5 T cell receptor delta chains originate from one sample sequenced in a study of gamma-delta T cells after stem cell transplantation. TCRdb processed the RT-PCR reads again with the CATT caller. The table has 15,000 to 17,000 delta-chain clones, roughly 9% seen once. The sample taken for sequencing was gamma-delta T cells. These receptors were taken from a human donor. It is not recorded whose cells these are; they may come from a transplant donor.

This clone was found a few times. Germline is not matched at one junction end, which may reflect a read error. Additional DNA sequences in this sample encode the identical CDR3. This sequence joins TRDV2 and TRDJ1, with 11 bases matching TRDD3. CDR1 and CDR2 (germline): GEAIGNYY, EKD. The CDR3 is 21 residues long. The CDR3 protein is CACDTVPGGYNLTSYTVKLIF. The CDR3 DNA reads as TGTGCCTGTGACACCGTCCCTGGGGGATACAACTTGACTTCGTACACCGTTAAACTCATCTTT.

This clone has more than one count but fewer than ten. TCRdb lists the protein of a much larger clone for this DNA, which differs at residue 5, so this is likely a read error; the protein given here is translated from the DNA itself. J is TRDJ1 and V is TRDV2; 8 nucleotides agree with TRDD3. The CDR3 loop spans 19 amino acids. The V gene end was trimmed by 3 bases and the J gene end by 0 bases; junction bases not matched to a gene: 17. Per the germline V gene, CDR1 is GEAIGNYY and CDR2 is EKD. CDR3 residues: CACDALVLLGEKYTDKLIF. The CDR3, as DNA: TGTGCCTGTGACGCCTTGGTTTTGCTGGGGGAAAAGTACACCGATAAACTCATCTTT.

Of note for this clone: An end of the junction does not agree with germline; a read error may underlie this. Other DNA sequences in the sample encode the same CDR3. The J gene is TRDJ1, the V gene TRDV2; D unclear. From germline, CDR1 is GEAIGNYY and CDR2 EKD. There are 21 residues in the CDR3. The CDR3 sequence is CACDTVESHLLPGVLTAKLIF. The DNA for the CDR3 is TGTGCCTGTGACACCGTTGAGTCCCACCTGCTGCCTGGTGTACTCACCGCTAAACTCATCTTT.

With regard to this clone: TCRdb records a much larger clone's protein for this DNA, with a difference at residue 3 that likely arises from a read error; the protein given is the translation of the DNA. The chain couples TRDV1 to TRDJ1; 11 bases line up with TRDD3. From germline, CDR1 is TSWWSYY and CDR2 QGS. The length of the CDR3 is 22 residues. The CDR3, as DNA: TGTGCTTTTGGGGCTCCTCCTATGTGGGGGATACGACACTTTTTGTACACCGATAAACTCATCTTT. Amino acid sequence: CAFGAPPMWGIRHFLYTDKLIF.

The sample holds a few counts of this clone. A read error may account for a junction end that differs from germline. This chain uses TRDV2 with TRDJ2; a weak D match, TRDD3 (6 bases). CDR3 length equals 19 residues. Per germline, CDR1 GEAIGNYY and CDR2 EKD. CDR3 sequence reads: CACDRSTTPGMDLTAKLFF. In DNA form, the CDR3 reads TGTGCCTGTGACCGCAGTACTACCCCGGGGATGGATTTGACAGCAAAACTCTTCTTT.